The 27 T cell receptor beta chains in this list originate from one sample, sequenced in a study of blood T cell repertoires in COVID-19. The table came from immunoSEQ multiplex PCR; TCRdb's copy has only in-frame clones and leaves some out. Here the sample spans some 80,000 clones, 85% to 90% being singletons. Sequencing used peripheral blood. These receptors were obtained from an older man with active or convalescent COVID-19.

The genes are TRBV5-4 and TRBJ1-2; 7 bases line up with TRBD1. Looked up from germline, CDR1 is SGHNT and CDR2 is YYREEE (reference sequence). This CDR3 contains 14 residues. Trimming cost V 4 bases and J 4 bases; bases outside gene matches: 7. The CDR3 reads CASSQPGQIYGYTF. The CDR3 DNA sequence: TGTGCCAGCAGCCAGCCGGGACAGATCTATGGCTACACCTTC.

The rearrangement uses TRBV6-1 and TRBJ2-7, with no clear D. CDR3 length equals 14 residues. Germline CDR1 is MNHNS and CDR2 is SASEGT. V was shortened by 0 bases and J by 3 bases, with 9 bases between the two germline ends. CDR3 bases: TGTGCCAGCAGTGAAGCGAGGCTCGTCTACGAGCAGTACGTC. Translating it yields CASSEARLVYEQYV.

The rearrangement uses TRBV18 and TRBJ2-5; maybe TRBD1 (5 bases). From germline, CDR1 is KGHSH and CDR2 LQKENI. Trimming took 3 bases from V and 0 from J, leaving 11 bases between them. There are 15 residues in the CDR3. The CDR3 sequence is CASSPMLRDQETQYF. CDR3 sequence (DNA): TGTGCCAGCTCACCCATGCTCAGGGACCAAGAGACCCAGTACTTC.

V usage is TRBV5-4 and J usage is TRBJ2-3, with 10 bases identical to TRBD2. Looked up from germline, CDR1 is SGHNT and CDR2 is YYREEE (reference sequence). V trimming: 4 bases; J trimming: 0 bases; junction bases outside the gene matches: 8. The CDR3 extends over 17 amino acids. CDR3 coding DNA: TGTGCCAGCAGCAACGGACTAGCGGTAACTAGCACAGATACGCAGTATTTT. It specifies CASSNGLAVTSTDTQYF.

In its sample, this clone was seen once. The chain combines TRBV29-1 with TRBJ2-1; 11 bases match TRBD1. Germline V gives CDR1 SQVTM, CDR2 ANQGSEA. This CDR3 is 14 amino acids long. V lost 7 bases and J lost 2; bases outside the gene matches: 4. CDR3 DNA: TGCAGCGGTGGGACAGGGGGGACCTACAATGAGCAGTTCTTC. As protein: CSGGTGGTYNEQFF.

V gene TRBV7-9 combines with J gene TRBJ2-7; D is possibly TRBD2 (6 bases). V dropped 5 bases and J dropped 4 bases, with 9 bases sitting between them. The germline gives CDR1 SEHNR, CDR2 FQNEAQ (reference sequence). This CDR3 region has 12 residues. DNA for the CDR3: TGTGCCAGCAGCCTCGGGAGTTACGAGCAGTACGTC. Its translation is CASSLGSYEQYV.

This chain uses TRBV29-1 with TRBJ2-3, with a weak D call TRBD1 (5 bases). V was trimmed by 6 bases and J by 10 bases, leaving 26 bases between them. There are 15 residues in the CDR3. Per the germline V gene, CDR1 is SQVTM and CDR2 is ANQGSEA. DNA of the CDR3: TGCAGCGTCCAGAGTCAGGGATCCATCCCCACGGCGCAGTATTTT. This gives the protein CSVQSQGSIPTAQYF.

The chain couples TRBV24-1 to TRBJ1-1; the D gene is possibly TRBD1 (6 bases). The length of the CDR3 is 15 residues. V gave up 2 bases and J gave up 4 bases, with 13 bases separating them. Germline assignment: CDR1 KGHDR and CDR2 SFDVKD. The CDR3 DNA follows: TGTGCCACCAGTGATTCCCAGGGGCTGGGCACTGAAGCTTTCTTT. Amino acids: CATSDSQGLGTEAFF.

The chain recombines TRBV19 with TRBJ1-5; weak D call: TRBD1 (6 bases). Trimming removed 1 base from V and 5 bases from J, with 12 bases in between. Per the germline V gene, CDR1 is LNHDA and CDR2 is SQIVND (reference sequence). The CDR3 extends over 15 amino acids. The CDR3 nucleotides read TGTGCCAGTAGTATAGGGGGGCGCAGGGATCAGCCCCAGCATTTT. Translating gives CASSIGGRRDQPQHF. Using reference TRBV19 and TRBJ1-5 for the parts outside the CDR3, the full variable domain is DGGITQSPKYLFRKEGQNVTLSCEQNLNHDAMYWYRQDPGQGLRLIYYSQIVNDFQKGDIAEGYSVSREKKESFPLTVTSAQKNPTAFYLCASSIGGRRDQPQHFGDGTRLSIL.

The V gene is TRBV7-9, the J gene TRBJ2-1; D possibly corresponds to TRBD1 (6 bases). Germline V gives CDR1 SEHNR, CDR2 FQNEAQ (reference sequence). The V end lost 5 bases, the J end lost 8 bases, and 19 bases lay between the germline ends. There are 15 residues in the CDR3. CDR3 nucleotides: TGTGCCAGCAGCCCCCCTAGGGGGACCGTGCATGAGCAGTTCTTC. Protein: CASSPPRGTVHEQFF.

This clone was observed a single time. This chain links TRBV19 with TRBJ2-4; 7 positions agree with TRBD2. Germline CDR1 is LNHDA and CDR2 is SQIVND (reference sequence). The length of the CDR3 is 13 residues. J was trimmed by 7 bases and V by 5 bases; bases with no gene match: 5. CDR3 coding DNA: TGTGCCAGTAGTGAGAAGGGAGGGAACATTCAGTACTTC. Amino acids: CASSEKGGNIQYF. Full variable domain (rest looked up from reference TRBV19 and TRBJ2-4): DGGITQSPKYLFRKEGQNVTLSCEQNLNHDAMYWYRQDPGQGLRLIYYSQIVNDFQKGDIAEGYSVSREKKESFPLTVTSAQKNPTAFYLCASSEKGGNIQYFGAGTRLSVL.

The J gene is TRBJ1-2, the V gene TRBV7-9, with D maybe TRBD1 (5 bases). Germline CDR1 reads SEHNR; CDR2 reads FQNEAQ (reference sequence). Trimming removed 5 bases from V and 1 base from J, with 11 bases in between. CDR3 length: 14 amino acids. Written as DNA, the CDR3 is TGTGCCAGCAGCCGGGGAGGGGTTAACTATGGCTACACCTTC. Its translation is CASSRGGVNYGYTF. The whole variable domain, filled in from reference TRBV7-9 and TRBJ1-2, reads DTGVSQNPRHKITKRGQNVTFRCDPISEHNRLYWYRQTLGQGPEFLTYFQNEAQLEKSRLLSDRFSAERPKGSFSTLEIQRTEQGDSAMYLCASSRGGVNYGYTFGSGTRLTVV.

This rearrangement joins TRBV15 to TRBJ2-5; D possibly corresponds to TRBD1 (5 bases). The germline CDR1 and CDR2 sequences are LNHNV and YYDKDF (reference sequence). This CDR3 spans 14 amino acids. The ends were cut back, 0 bases at V and 3 bases at J, with 8 bases in the middle. The CDR3 region is CATSRDRREETQYF. DNA for the CDR3: TGTGCCACCAGCAGAGATCGCAGGGAAGAGACCCAGTACTTC. The full variable domain, with the rest looked up from reference TRBV15 and TRBJ2-5, is DAMVIQNPRYQVTQFGKPVTLSCSQTLNHNVMYWYQQKSSQAPKLLFHYYDKDFNNEADTPDNFQSRRPNTSFCFLDIRSPGLGDTAMYLCATSRDRREETQYFGPGTRLLVL.

Here the CDR3 DNA reads TGTGCCAGCAGCCAGACACTTGGCCGTAATTCACCCCTCCACTTT. Residues: CASSQTLGRNSPLHF. The chain has TRBV3-1 (or the pseudogene TRBV3-2) and TRBJ1-6; D gene ambiguous. The CDR3 is 15 amino acids. Germline loops: CDR1 LGHDT, CDR2 YNNKEL (reference sequence). V was clipped by 3 bases and J by 6 bases, with 12 bases between them.

V and J are TRBV10-3 and TRBJ2-7; tentative D call: TRBD2 (5 bases). Germline V gene sequence: CDR1 ENHRY, CDR2 SYGVKD. Trimming left V 0 bases short and J 0 bases short, with 12 bases between. There are 16 residues in the CDR3. CDR3 in DNA: TGTGCCATCAGTGAGTCACTACAGCGGAGCTCCTACGAGCAGTACGTC. It specifies CAISESLQRSSYEQYV.

The chain uses TRBV5-4 and TRBJ2-2; 9 bases map to TRBD1. The CDR3 consists of 15 residues. Germline values: CDR1 SGHNT, CDR2 YYREEE (reference sequence). V shed 3 bases, J shed 7 bases, and the junction held 7 bases outside the gene matches. The CDR3 bases are TGTGCCAGCAGCTCGGGACAGGGAAGGTTCGGGGAGCTGTTTTTT. Translating it yields CASSSGQGRFGELFF.

The chain couples TRBV9 to TRBJ1-1; D not certain. The V end lost 2 bases, the J end lost 0 bases, and 5 bases lay between the germline ends. The CDR3 extends over 13 amino acids. Germline CDR1 is SGDLS and CDR2 is YYNGEE. The CDR3 loop reads CASSVNLNTEAFF. The CDR3 DNA reads as TGTGCCAGCAGCGTCAATTTGAACACTGAAGCTTTCTTT.

CDR3 sequence (DNA): TGTGCCAGCAGCCGCGGACAAAACACTGAAGCTTTCTTT. It specifies CASSRGQNTEAFF. The chain couples TRBV6-5 to TRBJ1-1; a weak D match, TRBD1 (5 bases). V lost 6 bases, J lost 2 bases, and 10 bases lay in between. The CDR3 has 13 residues. The germline V gene has CDR1 MNHEY and CDR2 SVGAGI.

The J gene is TRBJ1-6, the V gene TRBV2, with TRBD1 matching 11 bases. The CDR3 extends over 14 amino acids. Germline lookup yields CDR1 SNHLY and CDR2 FYNNEI. The CDR3 here is CANKGQGVSSPLHF. CDR3 in DNA: TGTGCAAACAAGGGACAGGGGGTTTCTTCACCCCTCCACTTT.

The table lists this clone with a count of one. The rearrangement uses TRBV19 and TRBJ1-5; D not resolved. V dropped 7 bases and J dropped 5 bases, with 18 bases sitting between them. In germline, CDR1 is LNHDA, CDR2 SQIVND (reference sequence). The CDR3 runs to 15 residues. CDR3 sequence reads: CASTLGRFFDQPQHF. CDR3 in DNA: TGTGCCAGTACCCTCGGCAGGTTTTTTGATCAGCCCCAGCATTTT.

The CDR3: CASRTGTSALDGELFF. CDR3 bases: TGTGCCAGTAGGACCGGGACTAGCGCCCTCGATGGGGAGCTGTTTTTT. The chain links TRBV19 to TRBJ2-2; 10 bases are a match to TRBD2. The CDR3 runs 16 residues. The V and J ends lost 6 bases and 8 bases, in that order; junction bases with no gene match: 12. Germline V lookup: CDR1 LNHDA, CDR2 SQIVND (reference sequence).

The gene calls are TRBV7-8 and TRBJ1-1, with a possible D match to TRBD1 (6 bases). The V end was cut by 5 bases, the J end by 5 bases, with 15 bases between. This CDR3 is built from 14 residues. The germline gives CDR1 SGHVS, CDR2 FQNEAQ. The CDR3 spells CASSPGWTATEAFF. CDR3 nucleotide sequence: TGTGCCAGCAGCCCCGGGTGGACAGCAACTGAAGCTTTCTTT. The full variable domain, its missing parts supplied by reference TRBV7-8 and TRBJ1-1, is GAGVSQSPRYKVAKRGQDVALRCDPISGHVSLFWYQQALGQGPEFLTYFQNEAQLDKSGLPSDRFFAERPEGSVSTLKIQRTQQEDSAVYLCASSPGWTATEAFFGQGTRLTVV.

This chain joins TRBV24-1 and TRBJ1-5; weak D call: TRBD1 (5 bases). The germline V gene has CDR1 KGHDR and CDR2 SFDVKD. This CDR3 spans 15 amino acids. Trimming took off 4 bases at V and 2 bases at J, with 11 bases between the two ends. The CDR3 region has the DNA TGTGCCACCAGTGACCCGGGGGACGGCAATCAGCCCCAGCATTTT. Translating it yields CATSDPGDGNQPQHF.

The chain links TRBV7-8 to TRBJ2-1, with 10 bases that match TRBD2. The junction had 3 bases not matched to a gene; V was cut back by 8 bases and J by 5 bases. CDR3 length equals 13 residues. In germline, CDR1 is SGHVS, CDR2 FQNEAQ. The CDR3 coding sequence is TGTGCCAGCGGACTAGCGGAGAACAATGAGCAGTTCTTC. Residues: CASGLAENNEQFF. Based on the CDR3 plus reference TRBV7-8 and TRBJ2-1, the full variable domain is GAGVSQSPRYKVAKRGQDVALRCDPISGHVSLFWYQQALGQGPEFLTYFQNEAQLDKSGLPSDRFFAERPEGSVSTLKIQRTQQEDSAVYLCASGLAENNEQFFGPGTRLTVL.

The V call is TRBV12-3 or TRBV12-4, the J call TRBJ1-1; D may be TRBD1 (6 bases). The CDR3 consists of 13 residues. Trimming stripped 3 bases from V and 3 bases from J, with 8 bases between. In DNA form, the CDR3 reads TGTGCCAGCAGTTTTAAGGGGGACACTGAAGCTTTCTTT. Its translation is CASSFKGDTEAFF.

The gene calls are TRBV4-2 and TRBJ2-2; TRBD2 aligns across 10 bases. After removal of 5 bases from V and 1 base from J, the junction contained 1 base not matched to a gene. Germline values: CDR1 LGHNA, CDR2 YNFKEQ. This CDR3 has 15 residues. DNA of the CDR3: TGTGCCAGCAGCATAGCGGGAGGGAACACCGGGGAGCTGTTTTTT. Translated, it gives CASSIAGGNTGELFF.

The V and J genes are TRBV6-6 and TRBJ1-2; D is possibly TRBD1 (5 bases). From germline, CDR1 is MNHNY and CDR2 SVGAGI (reference sequence). V lost 5 bases and J lost 0, with 10 bases in between. The CDR3 is 14 residues long. The CDR3 DNA reads TGTGCCAGCAGTACAGACAGTGCTAACTATGGCTACACCTTC. It encodes CASSTDSANYGYTF.